A single sample is the source of the 32 T cell receptor beta chains below, sequenced in a study of T cells in Graves' hyperthyroidism and ophthalmopathy. The source material, RNA transcripts, was used to amplify TCR beta CDR3 regions. Using the HTBI primer set, a first-round RT-PCR was run on the TCR CDR3. Each CDR3 protein gets one entry after TCRdb re-called the multiplex PCR reads with MiXCR. The sample holds about 480,000 distinct CDR3 sequences, approximately 15% seen once. Sample: blood. All receptors derive from a woman younger than 30 with Graves' hyperthyroidism.

The table lists this clonotype with a few counts. The V gene is TRBV6-1, the J gene TRBJ1-4, with 8 bases that match TRBD1. Germline CDR1 is MNHNS and CDR2 is SASEGT. The CDR3 has 16 amino acids. Trimming removed 5 bases from V and 2 bases from J; junction bases left unmatched: 7. CDR3 region: CASSFRGRGTNEKLFF. For the CDR3, the DNA is TGTGCCAGCAGTTTCAGGGGGCGAGGTACTAATGAAAAACTGTTTTTT.

This clonotype was picked up one time. No conserved phenylalanine or tryptophan is present at the end of the CDR3, so a read error is the likely explanation. The chain joins TRBV20-1 to TRBJ1-1; D gene uncertain. This CDR3 region has 13 residues. The germline V gene encodes CDR1 DFQATT and CDR2 SNEGSKA (reference sequence). V lost 2 bases and J 1 base, leaving 8 bases between the germline ends. This CDR3 reads CSARRSGNTEAFV. The CDR3 coding sequence is TGCAGTGCTAGACGATCGGGGAACACTGAAGCTTTCGTT.

As concerns this clonotype: A much larger clone lies one base from this, so it may be a read error. V usage is TRBV12-3 or TRBV12-4 and J usage is TRBJ2-1, with a possible D match to TRBD2 (6 bases). CDR3 length equals 14 residues. The CDR3 is CASSFRGANNGQFF. The CDR3 region has the DNA TGTGCCAGCAGTTTTCGCGGGGCCAACAATGGGCAGTTCTTC.

There are many counts of this clonotype. This chain connects TRBV6-1 to TRBJ2-2, with D possibly called TRBD1 or TRBD2 (5 bases each). Germline assignment: CDR1 MNHNS and CDR2 SASEGT. V was clipped by 6 bases and J by 5 bases, with 16 bases between them. The CDR3 covers 15 residues. The CDR3 sequence is CASRSDGGGTGELFF. In DNA form, the CDR3 reads TGTGCCAGCAGATCGGACGGTGGGGGTACCGGGGAGCTGTTTTTT.

This clonotype was counted ten times or more. The chain uses TRBV12-3 or TRBV12-4 and TRBJ1-2; no clear D gene. The V gene lost 3 bases and the J gene lost 7 bases, with 15 bases spanning the gap. The CDR3 is 14 residues long. The CDR3 reads CASSLEIDGGGYTF. The CDR3 region has the DNA TGTGCCAGCAGTTTGGAAATTGATGGTGGTGGCTACACCTTC.

This clonotype was detected ten times or more. Sequence at one end of the junction differs from germline and may be a read error. J is TRBJ1-5 and V is TRBV27; D ambiguous. The CDR3 spans 14 residues. CDR1 is MNHEY, CDR2 SMNVEV, per germline (reference sequence). The CDR3 DNA reads TGCGCCAGCAGCTTGGGATCGAGCAATCAGCCCCAGCATTTT. Amino acid sequence: CASSLGSSNQPQHF.

This clonotype was counted a few times. The rearrangement links TRBV6-1 to TRBJ2-5; no reliable D call. From germline, CDR1 is MNHNS and CDR2 SASEGT. The CDR3 has 15 residues. The V end lost 1 base, the J end lost 2 bases, and 11 bases lay between the germline ends. In DNA form, the CDR3 reads TGTGCCAGCAGTGAAGATTTTACAGCACAAGAGACCCAGTACTTC. This sequence encodes CASSEDFTAQETQYF.

V usage is TRBV5-1 and J usage is TRBJ1-1; TRBD1 matches at 10 bases. Losses at the gene ends were 2 bases for V and 0 bases for J; bases not matched to a gene: 7. Germline assignment: CDR1 SGHRS and CDR2 YFSETQ. The CDR3 is made up of 17 amino acids. CDR3 sequence: CASSFGQGGVMNTEAFF. The CDR3 DNA is TGCGCCAGCAGCTTCGGACAGGGGGGCGTTATGAACACTGAAGCTTTCTTT.

This clonotype has ten or more counts. The chain uses TRBV3-1 and TRBJ1-5, with D unresolved. The V gene lost 4 bases and the J gene lost 3 bases, with 7 bases spanning the gap. The CDR3 covers 13 residues. Germline CDR1 LGHDT, CDR2 YNNKEL (reference sequence). In DNA, the CDR3 is TGTGCCAGCAGCCCACAAATCAATCAGCCCCAGCATTTT. It yields the protein CASSPQINQPQHF.

This clonotype was detected ten times or more. A read error may produce the germline difference seen at one junction end. The chain carries TRBV5-1 and TRBJ1-5; D is ambiguous. Germline CDR1 SGHRS, CDR2 YFSETQ. The CDR3 runs to 13 residues. CDR3 sequence: CASSLRENQPQHF. CDR3 coding DNA: TGTGCCAGCAGTTTGAGAGAGAATCAGCCCCAGCATTTT.

This clonotype was recorded at least ten times. The chain employs TRBV18 and TRBJ2-7, with unresolved D. There are 13 residues in the CDR3. Germline-derived CDR1 and CDR2 are KGHSH and LQKENI. Trimming stripped 4 bases from V and 2 bases from J, with 9 bases between. The CDR3 region has the DNA TGTGCCAGCTCACGAAGCGCTACCTACGAGCAGTACTTC. It codes for CASSRSATYEQYF.

This clonotype was recorded at least ten times. This rearrangement joins TRBV7-3 to TRBJ2-1; 9 nucleotides agree with TRBD1. The CDR3 extends over 14 amino acids. Germline assignment: CDR1 SGHTA and CDR2 FQGTGA. J gave up 5 bases and V 5 bases, and 4 bases lay outside the gene matches. The DNA for the CDR3 is TGTGCCAGCAGCCAGGGACAGGGAAACAATGAGCAGTTCTTC. It yields the protein CASSQGQGNNEQFF. The variable domain in full, with the rest retrieved from reference TRBV7-3 and TRBJ2-1, is GAGVSQTPSNKVTEKGKYVELRCDPISGHTALYWYRQSLGQGPEFLIYFQGTGAADDSGLPNDRFFAVRPEGSVSTLKIQRTERGDSAVYLCASSQGQGNNEQFFGPGTRLTVL.

The chain carries TRBV4-1 and TRBJ2-5; TRBD2 aligns across 7 bases. CDR3 length equals 15 residues. The J segment lost 4 bases and the V segment lost 6 bases, leaving 11 bases of the junction unmatched. Germline CDR1 reads MGHRA; CDR2 reads YSYEKL. CDR3: CASSSYGGELETQYF. The CDR3 nucleotides read TGCGCCAGCAGTTCCTATGGGGGGGAGTTAGAGACCCAGTACTTC.

This clonotype was counted a few times. The V and J genes are TRBV30 and TRBJ2-2; 7 nucleotides align to TRBD2. The CDR3 contains 17 residues. Trimming at V came to 5 bases and at J to 4 bases, leaving 16 bases not matched to a gene. Germline V gene sequence: CDR1 GTSNPN, CDR2 SVGIG (reference sequence). The CDR3 DNA follows: TGTGCCTGGTGCCGATGGGGAGGGCCTTTGTTCACCGGGGAGCTGTTTTTT. Its protein product is CAWCRWGGPLFTGELFF.

This clonotype was recorded many times. The V call is TRBV27, the J call TRBJ2-7, with D maybe TRBD2 (6 bases). Germline CDR1 is MNHEY and CDR2 is SMNVEV (reference sequence). V was clipped by 5 bases and J by 0 bases, with 8 bases between them. The CDR3 loop spans 13 amino acids. CDR3 region: CASSVGGSYEQYF. The CDR3 nucleotides are TGTGCCAGCAGTGTCGGGGGCTCCTACGAGCAGTACTTC.

This clonotype was picked up many times. CDR3 sequence reads: CASAASRTTSTDTQYF. The CDR3, as DNA: TGTGCCAGTGCGGCCAGCCGGACAACTAGCACAGATACGCAGTATTTT. The V call is TRBV9, the J call TRBJ2-3, with a possible D match to TRBD1 (5 bases). CDR1 is SGDLS, CDR2 YYNGEE, per germline. Trimming pared 8 bases from V and 0 bases from J, leaving 19 bases between. This CDR3 spans 16 amino acids.

This clonotype was found many times. The gene calls are TRBV6-1 and TRBJ1-2; D may be TRBD1 (5 bases). CDR3 length equals 13 residues. Trimming cost V 4 bases and J 5 bases, with 11 bases left between them. CDR1 MNHNS and CDR2 SASEGT come from the germline V gene. CDR3 sequence (DNA): TGTGCCAGCAGTGGGGAGGGGCGATATGGCTACACCTTC. Protein product: CASSGEGRYGYTF.

The table lists this clonotype with a few counts. This rearrangement joins TRBV6-1 to TRBJ1-4; D is perhaps TRBD1 (6 bases). The CDR3 length is 15 residues. Deletions cut 6 bases from V and 8 bases from J, with 19 bases between. Germline lookup yields CDR1 MNHNS and CDR2 SASEGT. CDR3: CASSDPTGSGEKLFF. The CDR3, as DNA: TGTGCCAGCAGCGATCCTACAGGGTCGGGAGAAAAACTGTTTTTT.

The chain links TRBV29-1 to TRBJ1-2, with D hard to call. Looked up from germline, CDR1 is SQVTM and CDR2 is ANQGSEA. Trimming shortened V by 6 bases and J by 0 bases, and 8 bases separated the two germline ends. The CDR3 is 12 residues long. The CDR3 loop reads CSVPLTNYGYTF. CDR3 nucleotides: TGCAGCGTCCCTCTGACTAACTATGGCTACACCTTC.

This clonotype was seen a handful of times. The chain employs TRBV27 and TRBJ2-6, with 10 bases fitting TRBD1. Germline V CDR1 and CDR2: MNHEY, SMNVEV (reference sequence). The CDR3 covers 18 residues. Trimming removed 5 bases from V and 0 bases from J; junction bases left unmatched: 7. DNA for the CDR3: TGTGCCAGCAGTCCACGGGACAGGGGCCCCTCTGGGGCCAACGTCCTGACTTTC. This gives the protein CASSPRDRGPSGANVLTF. The full variable domain, in which reference TRBV27 and TRBJ2-6 provide the parts outside the CDR3, is EAQVTQNPRYLITVTGKKLTVTCSQNMNHEYMSWYRQDPGLGLRQIYYSMNVEVTDKGDVPEGYKVSRKEKRNFPLILESPSPNQTSLYFCASSPRDRGPSGANVLTFGAGSRLTVL.

In its sample, this clonotype was seen many times. The chain recombines TRBV10-3 with TRBJ1-5; TRBD1 is a possible D gene (6 bases). Trimming took off 3 bases at V and 3 bases at J, with 9 bases between the two ends. The CDR3 length is 14 residues. Germline V gene lookup returns CDR1 ENHRY and CDR2 SYGVKD. The CDR3 coding sequence is TGTGCCATCAGTGAAGGGGGTTTCAATCAGCCCCAGCATTTT. It specifies CAISEGGFNQPQHF.

At least ten counts were recorded for this clonotype. CDR3 nucleotides: TGTGCCTGGGGTGGGACTAGCTTAGGGACCCAGTACTTC. It encodes CAWGGTSLGTQYF. This sequence joins TRBV30 and TRBJ2-5; 9 bases line up with TRBD2. CDR1 is GTSNPN, CDR2 SVGIG, per germline (reference sequence). The CDR3 length is 13 residues. Unmatched junction bases numbered 8, after V lost 5 bases and J lost 7 bases.

This clonotype was found many times. V usage is TRBV20-1 and J usage is TRBJ2-6; 12 positions match TRBD1. The CDR3 is 17 residues long. Trimming took 2 bases from V and 4 from J; bases not matched to a gene: 6. Germline V CDR1 and CDR2: DFQATT, SNEGSKA (reference sequence). CDR3 bases: TGCAGTGCTAGAAGGGGACAGGGGGCGCCCGGGGCCAACGTCCTGACTTTC. This encodes CSARRGQGAPGANVLTF.

This clonotype was observed many times. The rearrangement links TRBV12-3 or TRBV12-4 to TRBJ2-1; 9 nucleotides line up with TRBD2. V gave up 3 bases and J gave up 8 bases; unmatched junction bases: 5. The CDR3 is 14 amino acids. This CDR3 is CASSFSAGGDEQFF. The CDR3, as DNA: TGTGCCAGCAGTTTTTCGGCGGGAGGGGATGAGCAGTTCTTC.

Ten or more counts support this clonotype. This sequence joins TRBV30 and TRBJ2-1; a weak D match, TRBD2 (6 bases). This CDR3 has 13 amino acids. V lost 5 bases and J lost 4, with 12 bases in between. CDR1 is GTSNPN and CDR2 is SVGIG in the germline V gene (reference sequence). CDR3 loop: CAWGGDTYNEQFF. The CDR3 DNA reads as TGTGCCTGGGGAGGGGATACTTACAATGAGCAGTTCTTC.

This clonotype was detected many times. The chain joins TRBV6-2 or TRBV6-3 to TRBJ1-1; TRBD1 might be the D (6 bases). Trimming cost V 2 bases and J 1 base, with 14 bases left between them. The CDR3 spans 16 residues. The V gene's germline CDR1 is MNHEY and CDR2 SVGEGT. CDR3 sequence reads: CASSYVPGAGNTEAFF. Written as DNA, the CDR3 is TGTGCCAGCAGTTACGTCCCAGGGGCGGGGAACACTGAAGCTTTCTTT.

There are many counts of this clonotype. The V call is TRBV19, the J call TRBJ2-2; a possible D gene is TRBD1 (6 bases). CDR1 is LNHDA, CDR2 SQIVND, per germline (reference sequence). The CDR3 totals 15 residues. V lost 0 bases, J lost 6 bases, and 11 bases lay in between. The CDR3 protein is CASSIESRGAGELFF. As DNA, the CDR3 is TGTGCCAGTAGTATAGAATCCAGGGGTGCCGGGGAGCTGTTTTTT.

A few counts support this clonotype. The CDR3 region has the DNA TGTGCCAGCAGTTATCAGGGTGGTGGAAACACCATATATTTT. This translates into CASSYQGGGNTIYF. The gene calls are TRBV6-5 and TRBJ1-3, with D perhaps matching TRBD1 (5 bases). This CDR3 comprises 14 residues. The V end lost 3 bases, the J end lost 3 bases, and 9 bases lay between the germline ends. Germline V CDR1 and CDR2: MNHEY, SVGAGI.

J is TRBJ2-1 and V is TRBV3-1; 16 bases are shared with TRBD2. Germline loops: CDR1 LGHDT, CDR2 YNNKEL (reference sequence). J was trimmed by 7 bases and V by 3 bases; bases with no gene match: 6. CDR3 length equals 17 residues. The CDR3 DNA reads TGTGCCAGCAGCCAGGGACTAGCGGGAGGGCCCGGGAATGAGCAGTTCTTC. It yields the protein CASSQGLAGGPGNEQFF.

This clonotype appeared a few times. J is TRBJ1-2 and V is TRBV12-3 or TRBV12-4, with D unresolved. The CDR3 is 13 residues long. Trimming stripped 1 base from V and 4 bases from J, with 7 bases between. The CDR3 loop is CASSLEFGYGYTF. CDR3 bases: TGTGCCAGCAGTTTAGAATTTGGCTATGGCTACACCTTC.

This clonotype was seen a handful of times. The rearrangement joins TRBV20-1 to TRBJ1-2; no clear D gene. The V and J ends lost 0 bases and 8 bases respectively, with 13 bases between them. The CDR3 is 13 residues long. The germline gives CDR1 DFQATT, CDR2 SNEGSKA (reference sequence). CDR3 nucleotide sequence: TGCAGTGCTAGAGATGTCCGGAACCCGGGCTACACCTTC. Translating it yields CSARDVRNPGYTF.

This chain connects TRBV5-6 to TRBJ1-2; D is undetermined. Germline assignment: CDR1 SGHDT and CDR2 YYEEEE. The CDR3 loop spans 13 amino acids. V was shortened by 0 bases and J by 7 bases, with 10 bases between the two germline ends. The chain's CDR3 is CASSLVDGSGYTF. DNA of the CDR3: TGTGCCAGCAGCTTGGTTGACGGGAGTGGCTACACCTTC.